This T cell receptor (beta chain) is drawn from a study of neoadjuvant anti-PD-1 for oral cavity cancer. V shed 4 bases and J shed 10 bases, with 13 bases lying between them. This CDR3 is 13 amino acids long. CDR1 MNHNS and CDR2 SASEGT come from the germline V gene. TCRdb keeps only in-frame clones here, not all; method: immunoSEQ multiplex PCR. The data contain over 65,000 clones, approximately 85% of them singletons. As for time point: after neoadjuvant nivolumab, at surgical resection. This sequence originates from a person aged 35 to 85 with oral cavity squamous cell carcinoma. The sequencing here drew on PBMCs, taken after nivolumab (anti-PD-1) treatment. The chain is built from TRBV6-1 and TRBJ1-4; D perhaps matches TRBD1 (6 bases). CDR3 residues: CASSADRGGKLFF. CDR3 DNA sequence: TGTGCCAGCAGTGCTGATCGAGGGGGAAAACTGTTTTTT.